This is a list of T cell receptor beta chains from one sample in a study of T cell changes during pregnancy in multiple sclerosis. Using immunoSEQ multiplex PCR, the repertoire was profiled, and TCRdb retains in-frame clones only, with some absent. The data contain roughly 52,000 clones, about 92% of them singletons. The sample was CD4+ T cells from peripheral blood mononuclear cells, taken in the third trimester of pregnancy. The origin of the receptors is a female donor with multiple sclerosis, enrolled in a pregnancy study. The CDR3 runs from the conserved cysteine through the conserved F or W. D genes are given only for firm matches. Size is omitted from some rows. Given values are once, few, many or a class for expanded clones.

d_call j_call v_call clone_size cdr3_nt cdr3_aa
. TRBJ1-5 TRBV6-1 . TGTGCCAGCAGTGCTCGAGGGCAGCCCCAGCATTTT CASSARGQPQHF
. TRBJ2-7 TRBV29-1 . TGCAGCGTCCGGGCAGGGCCCTACGAGCAGTACTTC CSVRAGPYEQYF
TRBD1 TRBJ2-7 TRBV5-1 . TGCGCCAGCAGCTTCGGACAGGGGTTCGACGAGCAGTACTTC CASSFGQGFDEQYF
. TRBJ2-7 TRBV11-2 . TGTGCCAGCAGCTTAGCGGGTCGCGAGCAGTACTTC CASSLAGREQYF
TRBD1 TRBJ1-5 TRBV6-5 . TGTGCCAGCAGCAGACAGGGGGCCAGGCAGCCCCAGCATTTT CASSRQGARQPQHF
TRBD1 TRBJ2-7 TRBV5-1 . TGCGCCAGCAGCTTCGGACAGGGGAGCTCCTACGAGCAGTACTTC CASSFGQGSSYEQYF
. TRBJ1-4 TRBV5-4 . TGTGCCAGCAGTTTGCCAGGGGATGAAAAACTGTTTTTT CASSLPGDEKLFF
. TRBJ1-3 TRBV28 once TGTGCCAGCAGTTTAAGCATGAATGGAAACACCATATATTTT CASSLSMNGNTIYF
TRBD1 TRBJ2-3 TRBV5-1 once TGCGCCAGCAGCCCCGGACAGGGGGCCGATACGCAGTATTTT CASSPGQGADTQYF
. TRBJ1-2 TRBV18 . TGTGCCAGCTCACCACGAGAGAGCTACACCTTC CASSPRESYTF
. TRBJ2-1 TRBV7-2 . TGTGCCAGCAGCTTAGTTCATGGCGGAAGCTCCTACAATGAGCAGTTCTTC CASSLVHGGSSYNEQFF
TRBD1 TRBJ2-2 TRBV27 . TGTGCCAGCAGCAGGACAGGGGGCGCAGGAAACACCGGGGAGCTGTTTTTT CASSRTGGAGNTGELFF
. TRBJ1-1 TRBV29-1 . TGCAGCGCTAAACCGAACAGGGATTGGTACACTGAAGCTTTCTTT CSAKPNRDWYTEAFF
. TRBJ2-3 TRBV19 . TGTGCCAGTAGTACCGGACTAGGGGGGCCCCCCCCCACAGATACGCAGTATTTT CASSTGLGGPPPTDTQYF
. TRBJ1-3 TRBV6-5 . TGTGCCAGCTCCCGGAGATTAGGAAACACCATATATTTT CASSRRLGNTIYF
. TRBJ1-1 TRBV5-1 few TGCGCCAGCAGCTTGGTGGGGACACAAACGAACACTGAAGCTTTCTTT CASSLVGTQTNTEAFF
TRBD1 TRBJ1-3 TRBV5-1 . TGCGCCAGCAGCGCCACCGGGACAGGGGTTGGAAACACCATATATTTT CASSATGTGVGNTIYF
. TRBJ2-6 TRBV7-8 . TGTGCCAGCAGCCCTTGGAGGGCTGGGGCCAACGTCCTGACTTTC CASSPWRAGANVLTF
. TRBJ1-5 TRBV4-1 once TGCGCCAGCAGCCAGAGGACAGGCAATCAGCCCCAGCATTTT CASSQRTGNQPQHF
TRBD1 TRBJ1-1 TRBV19 . TGTGCCAGTAGTCTATCCCGGGACAGTGAAGCTTTCTTT CASSLSRDSEAFF
. TRBJ2-1 TRBV6-1 . TGTGCCAGCAGTGAGCGGGACTTTGGGTCCTACAATGAGCAGTTCTTC CASSERDFGSYNEQFF
. TRBJ2-2 TRBV7-3 . TGTGCCAGCAGGGACTCGAAGAACACCGGGGAGCTGTTTTTT CASRDSKNTGELFF
TRBD1 TRBJ2-7 TRBV10-1 . TGCGCCAGCAGTGCGGGACAGTCCTACGAGCAGTACTTC CASSAGQSYEQYF
TRBD2 TRBJ2-7 TRBV4-1 . TGCGCCAGCAGCCAAGATTCGACTAGCGGGGGCCAATTATACGAGCAGTACTTC CASSQDSTSGGQLYEQYF
TRBD1 TRBJ1-2 TRBV7-9 . TGTGCCAGCAGCTCGGACAGGGGGAGAACTAACTATGGCTACACCTTC CASSSDRGRTNYGYTF
TRBD1 TRBJ1-1 TRBV7-9 . TGTGCCAGCAGCTTATGGGGACAGGGGGGGAACACTGAAGCTTTCTTT CASSLWGQGGNTEAFF
. TRBJ1-2 TRBV21-1 . TGTGCCAGCAGCAAGGCCGGGACACCCCCGAGTTATGGCTACACCTTC CASSKAGTPPSYGYTF
TRBD2 TRBJ2-7 TRBV5-1 . TGCGCCAGCAGCTTAACTAGCGGGGGAGGTCACGAGCAGTACTTC CASSLTSGGGHEQYF
. TRBJ2-1 TRBV19 once TGTGCCAGTAGTACGACAGACTACAATGAGCAGTTCTTC CASSTTDYNEQFF
. TRBJ1-6 TRBV6-4 once TGTGCCAGCAGAGCAGCGGTGGAGAATAATTCACCCCTCCACTTT CASRAAVENNSPLHF
TRBD1 TRBJ2-7 TRBV5-1 . TGCGCCAGCAGCCCGGGCGGGACAGGGGCCTACGAGCAGTACTTC CASSPGGTGAYEQYF
TRBD1 TRBJ2-7 TRBV6-1 . TGTGCCAGCGAGGACAGGGGGCGTAGCCACGAGCAGTACTTC CASEDRGRSHEQYF
. TRBJ2-5 TRBV5-8 . TGTGCCAGCCTAGGACAAACGGAGACCCAGTACTTC CASLGQTETQYF
. TRBJ1-1 TRBV29-1 . TGCAGCGGAGATACAGGGACCAACACTGAAGCTTTCTTT CSGDTGTNTEAFF
TRBD2 TRBJ2-1 TRBV5-4 . TGTGCCAGCAGCTTGGGGCTAGCGGGTACCGATGAGCAGTTCTTC CASSLGLAGTDEQFF
TRBD1 TRBJ2-5 TRBV11-2 . TGTGCCAGCAGCTCTCGCCCCGGACAGGGAGATCCCTCGAGAGAGACCCAGTACTTC CASSSRPGQGDPSRETQYF
. TRBJ2-7 TRBV5-1 . TGCGCCAGCAGCCCAGGACTACACAATAACTACGAGCAGTACTTC CASSPGLHNNYEQYF
. TRBJ1-5 TRBV9 . TGTGCCAGCAGCGCCGGAGGTCGTCAGCCCCAGCATTTT CASSAGGRQPQHF
. TRBJ2-3 TRBV29-1 . TGCAGCGTTGACTCGGGGTATACGCAGTATTTT CSVDSGYTQYF
. TRBJ2-1 TRBV9 once TGTGCCAGCAGCGTTAGCGGGCAAGGGGGGGATGAGCAGTTCTTC CASSVSGQGGDEQFF
TRBD1 TRBJ2-7 TRBV11-1 . TGTGCCACCACCGGGACAGGGGGTAACGAGCAGTACTTC CATTGTGGNEQYF
TRBD2 TRBJ2-2 TRBV28 . TGTGCCAGCACAAGGGGGGGACTAGCGAACACCGGGGAGCTGTTTTTT CASTRGGLANTGELFF
TRBD1 TRBJ2-2 TRBV4-2 . TGTGCCAGCAGCCAAGATCCGCCAGGGGGTACGAACACCGGGGAGCTGTTTTTT CASSQDPPGGTNTGELFF
. TRBJ1-1 TRBV7-2 . TGTGCCAGCAGCTTAGATAGGGGGTATAACACTGAAGCTTTCTTT CASSLDRGYNTEAFF
TRBD1 TRBJ1-4 TRBV18 . TGTGCCAGCTCACTGGGACAGGCTGAAAAACTGTTTTTT CASSLGQAEKLFF